This record covers a single T cell receptor beta chain. Each subset's genomic DNA was split evenly across several immunoSEQ plates. The repertoire was sequenced with immunoSEQ multiplex PCR; TCRdb's copy has only in-frame clones and lacks some. The table has roughly 1,800,000 clones, about 95% seen once. The naive CD8 subset, CD45RO-negative cells positively selected for CCR7, excluded terminally differentiated effector memory CD45RA+ cells. V was shortened by 0 bases and J by 6 bases, with 14 bases between the two germline ends. The germline CDR1 and CDR2 sequences are LNHDA and SQIVND (reference sequence). The CDR3 spans 15 residues. The source of the sample is a study of shared clonotypes between healthy human individuals.

Specimen: naive CD8+ T cells sorted from blood. This receptor was taken from a man younger than 35 in good health. The chain links TRBV19 to TRBJ1-2; no definite D call. In DNA form, the CDR3 reads TGTGCCAGTAGTATAGACACTGAGGGTCAGGATGGCTACACCTTC. Amino acid sequence: CASSIDTEGQDGYTF.